The 12 T cell receptor beta chains below were found in one sample sequenced in a study of blood T cell repertoires in COVID-19. Data came from immunoSEQ multiplex PCR; TCRdb stores just in-frame clones and leaves some out. This sample has more than 250,000 clones, with about nine tenths found just once. Input material: peripheral blood. These TCRs come from a man aged 50-60 years with active or convalescent COVID-19.

V gene TRBV5-6 combines with J gene TRBJ1-5; the D is unclear. Trimming left V 3 bases short and J 6 bases short, with 10 bases between. The CDR3 length is 13 residues. Germline V CDR1 and CDR2: SGHDT, YYEEEE. CDR3 protein: CASSSTGSQPQHF. The CDR3 coding sequence is TGTGCCAGCAGCTCCACGGGTTCTCAGCCCCAGCATTTT.

V usage is TRBV27 and J usage is TRBJ1-6; D not certain. V dropped 6 bases and J dropped 8 bases, with 17 bases sitting between them. Germline loops: CDR1 MNHEY, CDR2 SMNVEV (reference sequence). This CDR3 has 15 amino acids. CDR3 sequence reads: CASSLSQLADSPLHF. In DNA, the CDR3 is TGTGCCAGCAGCCTGTCCCAGCTAGCTGATTCACCCCTCCACTTT.

The chain links TRBV24-1 to TRBJ2-2, with 10 bases matching TRBD2. This CDR3 spans 19 amino acids. V shed 7 bases and J 2 bases; nucleotides not matched to a gene: 15. Per the germline V gene, CDR1 is KGHDR and CDR2 is SFDVKD. CDR3 in amino acids: CATRGPGTSARGNTGELFF. The CDR3 DNA reads TGTGCCACCAGGGGACCCGGGACTAGCGCGAGAGGAAACACCGGGGAGCTGTTTTTT.

This clone was seen a handful of times. The chain links TRBV5-1 to TRBJ1-2; D may be TRBD1 (6 bases). V lost 4 bases to trimming and J lost 4 bases, with 14 bases between them. CDR1 is SGHRS, CDR2 YFSETQ, per germline. The CDR3 runs to 14 residues. CDR3 nucleotide sequence: TGCGCCAGCAGCATCGGACAGCCCTCCTATGGCTACACCTTC. Protein product: CASSIGQPSYGYTF.

The chain uses TRBV21-1 and TRBJ2-7; TRBD1, as called in the table, went unchecked against the DNA. TRBV21-1 is a pseudogene. This CDR3 has 15 residues. Written as DNA, the CDR3 is TGTGCCAGCAGCAAAGAATCGAACAGGGGGGACGAGCAGTACTTC. As protein: CASSKESNRGDEQYF.

The gene calls are TRBV19 and TRBJ2-1, with D possibly being TRBD2 (5 bases). The V end lost 4 bases, the J end lost 4 bases, and 8 bases lay between the germline ends. Germline V gene sequence: CDR1 LNHDA, CDR2 SQIVND (reference sequence). The CDR3 consists of 13 residues. CDR3 in amino acids: CASSTLAYNEQFF. In DNA form, the CDR3 reads TGTGCCAGTAGTACGCTAGCTTACAATGAGCAGTTCTTC. Together with reference TRBV19 and TRBJ2-1, the CDR3 gives the full variable domain: DGGITQSPKYLFRKEGQNVTLSCEQNLNHDAMYWYRQDPGQGLRLIYYSQIVNDFQKGDIAEGYSVSREKKESFPLTVTSAQKNPTAFYLCASSTLAYNEQFFGPGTRLTVL.

The chain combines TRBV19 with TRBJ1-6, with D possibly being TRBD1 (5 bases). CDR1 is LNHDA, CDR2 SQIVND, per germline (reference sequence). There are 15 residues in the CDR3. Trimming pared 4 bases from V and 8 bases from J, leaving 15 bases between. The CDR3 DNA reads as TGTGCCAGTAGTACCTCCGGAACAGGCGATTCACCCCTCCACTTT. Its protein product is CASSTSGTGDSPLHF.

The chain's CDR3 is CSAATAGPNQNTEAFF. The CDR3 DNA reads as TGCAGCGCTGCCACGGCGGGCCCTAATCAGAACACTGAAGCTTTCTTT. The rearrangement uses TRBV29-1 and TRBJ1-1; D is ambiguous. The CDR3 is 16 residues long. CDR1 and CDR2 (germline): SQVTM, ANQGSEA. V dropped 7 bases and J dropped 1 base, with 22 bases sitting between them.

The chain is built from TRBV5-1 and TRBJ1-6; 10 bases are shared with TRBD1. The CDR3 runs to 14 residues. From germline, CDR1 is SGHRS and CDR2 YFSETQ. The V and J ends lost 4 bases and 9 bases, in that order; junction bases with no gene match: 4. The DNA for the CDR3 is TGCGCCAGCAGCCTCGGGACAGGGGCTTCACCCCTCCACTTT. This codes for CASSLGTGASPLHF.

This clone was picked up a small number of times. The V gene is TRBV5-8, the J gene TRBJ1-5; TRBD1 matches at 7 bases. The CDR3 consists of 16 residues. V lost 1 base and J lost 1; bases outside the gene matches: 5. Germline V gene sequence: CDR1 SGHTS, CDR2 YDEGEE. CDR3: CASSLFTGESNQPQHF. The CDR3 DNA reads as TGTGCCAGCAGCTTGTTTACAGGGGAGAGCAATCAGCCCCAGCATTTT. Full variable domain (remainder filled in from reference TRBV5-8 and TRBJ1-5): EAGVTQSPTHLIKTRGQQATLRCSPISGHTSVYWYQQALGLGLQFLLWYDEGEERNRGNFPPRFSGRQFPNYSSELNVNALELEDSALYLCASSLFTGESNQPQHFGDGTRLSIL.

The chain has TRBV6-2 or TRBV6-3 and TRBJ1-5; D not resolved. This CDR3 has 16 amino acids. V dropped 3 bases and J dropped 6 bases, with 18 bases sitting between them. Germline V lookup: CDR1 MNHEY, CDR2 SVGEGT. DNA of the CDR3: TGTGCCAGCAGTTATCCCGACGGAGAAGCTCCTCAGCCCCAGCATTTT. It yields the protein CASSYPDGEAPQPQHF.

This clone was observed a few times. The rearrangement uses TRBV7-2 and TRBJ1-2, with TRBD1 matching over 8 bases. Germline assignment: CDR1 SGHTA and CDR2 FQGNSA. The CDR3 consists of 15 residues. The V gene end was trimmed by 5 bases and the J gene end by 8 bases; junction bases not matched to a gene: 13. CDR3 in amino acids: CASSKQTGVGGGYTF. In DNA form, the CDR3 reads TGTGCCAGCAGCAAACAGACAGGGGTAGGTGGAGGCTACACCTTC.